This record covers a single T cell receptor beta chain. This clonotype showed up just a few times. What antigen it recognizes has not been identified. Base qualities are not recorded, but no much larger clone differs from it by a single base. PBMCs were isolated by Ficoll-Paque density gradient centrifugation. The CDR3 sequence holds 16 residues, the cysteine and phenylalanine included. The entry retains the CDR3 DNA only, 48 bases that are in frame from base 1. Cut back by 3 bases and 0 bases, the V and J ends lie 13 bases apart. CDR1 SGDLS and CDR2 YYNGEE are derived from the germline V gene. This specimen comes from a study of T-cell memory formation after mild COVID-19 (dated by TCRdb to about 2021). Some background on the complete study: TCR sequence clusters from the two donors were found to be largely donor specific. The cohort comprised two young, previously healthy adult volunteers, one female and one male. Longitudinal TCRalpha and TCRbeta repertoire sequencing tracked T-cell clones expanding and contracting after mild COVID-19 in two donors.

TCRdb records Illumina NovaSeq 6000 as the sequencer. TCRalpha and TCRbeta cDNA libraries were built by 5'RACE with constant-segment primers, adding sample barcodes and unique molecular identifiers. Trizol reagent was used to extract RNA from every sample. The libraries were amplified in two PCR steps, and the second step added a second sample barcode and Illumina TruSeq adapters. Sequencing of the libraries was done on an Illumina NovaSeq, producing 2 x 150 bp paired-end reads. In the authors' own workflow: Demultiplexing of reads and collapsing into UMI-guided consensus sequences were performed with migec v1.2.7. Using mixcr v2.1.11, UMI consensuses were aligned to TRA and TRB V and J templates and then assembled into clonotypes. A clonotype was counted as expanded or contracted only when both edgeR and NoisET called the clonotype significant, with the noise models trained on biological replicates. For edgeR calls, a false discovery rate-adjusted p below 0.01 and a log2 fold-change threshold of 1 were applied. PCA with hierarchical clustering of max-normalized trajectories of the 1000 most abundant clonotypes was used as exploratory dynamics analysis. Each responding clone was given a CD4 or CD8 phenotype based on the CD4+ and CD8+ repertoires, which had been sequenced separately. TCRdb trimmed public reads at Q25 via fastp, called clones via MiXCR and kept in-frame beta chains. Rows with a matching CDR3 protein are joined into one entry that keeps the most common DNA and genes. These V and J calls rely on TCRdb rather than the paper's analysis. This sample is represented by roughly 450,000 distinct CDR3 sequences; over 15% of them were singletons. In total, the top ten clones hold around an eighth of the sample.

The paper's findings and limits, for the study overall: Balanced CD4/CD8 phenotypes were observed for clones contracting from day 15 to 85, whereas a bias towards CD4+ was observed for a second wave of clones expanding from day 15 to 37. SARS-CoV-2 specificity was not confirmed for the second-wave clones peaking on day 37. Contracting CD4+ clones appeared mostly in the CM and EM memory subsets, whereas CD8+ clones were enriched in EMRA. Some responding clones were found in pre-infection memory, which suggests that pre-existing cross-reactive memory T cells took part in the SARS-CoV-2 response. The study included only a couple of mild cases, and larger cohorts that include severe cases with pre-infection samples were judged to be necessary.

This clonotype was sampled from an adult woman who had mild COVID-19 (a few samples of this study predate the infection). The sample titles of this study are shuffled in the database, so cell type and time point are left out; the donor was told from shared clones. The chain uses TRBV9 and TRBJ2-1, with an unclear D gene assignment. What was sequenced was PBMCs or a T cell subset sorted from them (not recorded which). CDR3 reads: CASSGGLLLSYNEQFF. The DNA sequence is given as TGTGCCAGCAGCGGGGGTTTGTTACTCTCCTACAATGAGCAGTTCTTC.